Listed below are T cell receptor beta chains from one sample, sequenced in a study of CD8+ T cells in alopecia areata. TCRdb's copy holds only in-frame clones and misses some; the assay was immunoSEQ multiplex PCR. The top ten clones hold 14% to 15% of a sample with about 74,000 clones, 29% of them seen once. Sequenced here: CD8+ T cells sorted from blood, sampled at week 4, from a patient treated with tofacitinib. The receptors here all came from a human donor with alopecia areata. CDR3s include the opening cysteine and the closing phenylalanine or tryptophan. Each record gives: V gene, J gene, D gene, clone size, CDR3 protein, CDR3 DNA. D genes are given only for firm matches. Expanded clones get a size class; other rows say once, few or many, or leave the size out.

V gene: TRBV6-5
J gene: TRBJ2-1
D gene: NA
clone size: once
CDR3 protein: CASSYYGPSYGYEQFF
CDR3 DNA: TGTGCCAGCAGTTACTATGGACCAAGTTACGGATATGAGCAGTTCTTC

V gene: TRBV30
J gene: TRBJ2-1
D gene: NA
clone size: NA
CDR3 protein: CAWGDNNEQFF
CDR3 DNA: TGTGCCTGGGGAGATAACAATGAGCAGTTCTTC

V gene: TRBV7-9
J gene: TRBJ2-1
D gene: NA
clone size: few
CDR3 protein: CASLRPGSSYNEQFF
CDR3 DNA: TGTGCCAGCCTGCGACCGGGGAGCTCCTACAATGAGCAGTTCTTC

V gene: TRBV29-1
J gene: TRBJ2-2
D gene: NA
clone size: NA
CDR3 protein: CSVEWYYTGELFF
CDR3 DNA: TGCAGCGTTGAATGGTACTACACCGGGGAGCTGTTTTTT

V gene: TRBV6-1
J gene: TRBJ2-2
D gene: NA
clone size: NA
CDR3 protein: CASSDRQRGTGELFF
CDR3 DNA: TGTGCCAGCAGTGACCGACAGAGGGGCACCGGGGAGCTGTTTTTT

V gene: TRBV29-1
J gene: TRBJ2-6
D gene: TRBD1
clone size: NA
CDR3 protein: CSVDLRGQGFSSGANVLTF
CDR3 DNA: TGCAGCGTTGACCTCCGGGGACAGGGGTTTAGCTCTGGGGCCAACGTCCTGACTTTC

V gene: TRBV7-9
J gene: TRBJ1-1
D gene: NA
clone size: NA
CDR3 protein: CASSLGSRPEAFF
CDR3 DNA: TGTGCCAGCAGCTTAGGTTCCAGGCCTGAAGCTTTCTTT

V gene: TRBV29-1
J gene: TRBJ2-1
D gene: NA
clone size: many
CDR3 protein: CSVERRTSYNEQFF
CDR3 DNA: TGCAGCGTTGAGCGGAGGACTTCCTACAATGAGCAGTTCTTC

V gene: TRBV29-1
J gene: TRBJ2-2
D gene: NA
clone size: few
CDR3 protein: CSVVKASGELFF
CDR3 DNA: TGCAGCGTTGTAAAGGCGTCCGGGGAGCTGTTTTTT

V gene: TRBV7-9
J gene: TRBJ2-1
D gene: TRBD2
clone size: few
CDR3 protein: CAQTSGGAAEQFF
CDR3 DNA: TGTGCCCAGACTAGCGGGGGAGCAGCTGAGCAGTTCTTC

V gene: TRBV29-1
J gene: TRBJ1-2
D gene: NA
clone size: NA
CDR3 protein: CSAASVYGYTF
CDR3 DNA: TGCAGCGCCGCGTCCGTTTATGGCTACACCTTC

V gene: TRBV19
J gene: TRBJ1-1
D gene: TRBD1
clone size: once
CDR3 protein: CASSTGTGAEAFF
CDR3 DNA: TGTGCCAGTAGCACCGGGACAGGGGCTGAAGCTTTCTTT

V gene: TRBV4-1
J gene: TRBJ1-5
D gene: NA
clone size: NA
CDR3 protein: CASSRGRNQPQHF
CDR3 DNA: TGCGCCAGCAGCCGGGGGAGGAATCAGCCCCAGCATTTT

V gene: TRBV15
J gene: TRBJ2-5
D gene: NA
clone size: many
CDR3 protein: CATSLGASAKETQYF
CDR3 DNA: TGTGCCACCAGCCTTGGAGCGTCTGCAAAAGAGACCCAGTACTTC

V gene: TRBV29-1
J gene: TRBJ1-2
D gene: NA
clone size: NA
CDR3 protein: CSAFLGYGYTF
CDR3 DNA: TGCAGCGCGTTCTTAGGGTATGGCTACACCTTC

V gene: TRBV29-1
J gene: TRBJ1-2
D gene: NA
clone size: NA
CDR3 protein: CSVQADTADGYTF
CDR3 DNA: TGCAGCGTTCAGGCAGATACCGCCGATGGCTACACCTTC

V gene: TRBV30
J gene: TRBJ1-5
D gene: NA
clone size: NA
CDR3 protein: CAWSVTSGNGQPQHF
CDR3 DNA: TGTGCCTGGAGTGTAACATCAGGGAACGGTCAGCCCCAGCATTTT

V gene: TRBV6-5
J gene: TRBJ2-2
D gene: TRBD2
clone size: NA
CDR3 protein: CASRLTSGNTGELFF
CDR3 DNA: TGTGCCAGCAGGTTGACTAGCGGGAACACCGGGGAGCTGTTTTTT

V gene: TRBV28
J gene: TRBJ2-1
D gene: TRBD2
clone size: NA
CDR3 protein: CASSSTSGGNEQFF
CDR3 DNA: TGTGCCAGCAGTTCGACTAGCGGGGGCAATGAGCAGTTCTTC

V gene: TRBV2
J gene: TRBJ2-7
D gene: NA
clone size: NA
CDR3 protein: CASRDTYEQYF
CDR3 DNA: TGTGCCAGCAGGGACACCTACGAGCAGTACTTC

V gene: TRBV10-3
J gene: TRBJ2-1
D gene: TRBD2
clone size: NA
CDR3 protein: CASPISGASSYNEQFF
CDR3 DNA: TGTGCCTCGCCTATTAGCGGGGCCTCCTCCTACAATGAGCAGTTCTTC

V gene: TRBV29-1
J gene: TRBJ2-1
D gene: NA
clone size: NA
CDR3 protein: CSAGQHNEQFF
CDR3 DNA: TGCAGCGCTGGACAACACAATGAGCAGTTCTTC

V gene: TRBV29-1
J gene: TRBJ1-2
D gene: NA
clone size: NA
CDR3 protein: CSVPTGHFYGYTF
CDR3 DNA: TGCAGCGTTCCCACGGGACACTTCTATGGCTACACCTTC

V gene: TRBV11-2
J gene: TRBJ1-2
D gene: NA
clone size: NA
CDR3 protein: CASSPGANYGYTF
CDR3 DNA: TGTGCCAGCAGCCCCGGGGCTAACTATGGCTACACCTTC

V gene: TRBV29-1
J gene: TRBJ2-7
D gene: NA
clone size: few
CDR3 protein: CSVVRERSYEQYF
CDR3 DNA: TGCAGCGTTGTTCGGGAGAGGTCCTACGAGCAGTACTTC

V gene: TRBV29-1
J gene: TRBJ1-1
D gene: NA
clone size: NA
CDR3 protein: CSVEDPNVTMNTEAFF
CDR3 DNA: TGCAGCGTTGAAGACCCTAATGTTACGATGAACACTGAAGCTTTCTTT

V gene: TRBV23-1
J gene: TRBJ2-5
D gene: NA
clone size: few
CDR3 protein: CASSGTGEETQYF
CDR3 DNA: TGCGCCAGCAGCGGCACGGGAGAAGAGACCCAGTACTTC

V gene: TRBV25-1
J gene: TRBJ1-2
D gene: NA
clone size: NA
CDR3 protein: CASSDGETYGYTF
CDR3 DNA: TGTGCCAGCAGTGACGGAGAGACCTATGGCTACACCTTC

V gene: TRBV7-9
J gene: TRBJ2-3
D gene: NA
clone size: few
CDR3 protein: CASSFPDTQYF
CDR3 DNA: TGTGCCAGCAGCTTTCCGGATACGCAGTATTTT

V gene: TRBV30
J gene: TRBJ2-7
D gene: NA
clone size: NA
CDR3 protein: CAWSVRGYEQYF
CDR3 DNA: TGTGCCTGGAGTGTTCGGGGTTACGAGCAGTACTTC

V gene: TRBV9
J gene: TRBJ2-7
D gene: TRBD2
clone size: NA
CDR3 protein: CASSVELAGGRNYEQYF
CDR3 DNA: TGTGCCAGCAGCGTAGAACTAGCGGGAGGCAGAAACTACGAGCAGTACTTC

V gene: TRBV5-1
J gene: TRBJ2-7
D gene: NA
clone size: few
CDR3 protein: CASSLVGSSYEQYF
CDR3 DNA: TGCGCCAGCAGCTTGGTGGGGAGCTCCTACGAGCAGTACTTC

V gene: TRBV5-6
J gene: TRBJ1-5
D gene: NA
clone size: NA
CDR3 protein: CASSLAGQPQHF
CDR3 DNA: TGTGCCAGCAGCTTGGCAGGTCAGCCCCAGCATTTT

V gene: TRBV13
J gene: TRBJ2-2
D gene: NA
clone size: NA
CDR3 protein: CASSLGRGAGELFF
CDR3 DNA: TGTGCCAGCAGCTTAGGCCGCGGGGCCGGGGAGCTGTTTTTT

V gene: TRBV29-1
J gene: TRBJ2-2
D gene: TRBD1
clone size: NA
CDR3 protein: CSVTGGYTGELFF
CDR3 DNA: TGCAGCGTTACAGGGGGTTATACCGGGGAGCTGTTTTTT

V gene: TRBV19
J gene: TRBJ1-1
D gene: NA
clone size: NA
CDR3 protein: CASSTGTPNTEAFF
CDR3 DNA: TGTGCCAGTAGTACTGGGACACCGAACACTGAAGCTTTCTTT

V gene: TRBV9
J gene: TRBJ2-4
D gene: NA
clone size: NA
CDR3 protein: CASSVGDGVGDIQYF
CDR3 DNA: TGTGCCAGCAGCGTAGGGGACGGGGTCGGAGACATTCAGTACTTC

V gene: TRBV4-1
J gene: TRBJ2-5
D gene: TRBD2
clone size: few
CDR3 protein: CASSQGGETQYF
CDR3 DNA: TGCGCCAGCAGCCAGGGAGGGGAGACCCAGTACTTC

V gene: TRBV13
J gene: TRBJ1-2
D gene: NA
clone size: NA
CDR3 protein: CASSLGTSGYTF
CDR3 DNA: TGTGCCAGCAGCTTAGGGACAAGCGGCTACACCTTC

V gene: TRBV27
J gene: TRBJ2-3
D gene: NA
clone size: few
CDR3 protein: CASSLRRTPTDTQYF
CDR3 DNA: TGTGCCAGCAGTCTCAGACGGACGCCCACAGATACGCAGTATTTT

V gene: TRBV29-1
J gene: TRBJ2-1
D gene: NA
clone size: NA
CDR3 protein: CSATGTENSYNEQFF
CDR3 DNA: TGCAGCGCCACCGGGACCGAGAACTCCTACAATGAGCAGTTCTTC

V gene: TRBV10-3
J gene: TRBJ2-1
D gene: NA
clone size: NA
CDR3 protein: CAITASISGHEQFF
CDR3 DNA: TGTGCCATCACTGCGTCGATAAGCGGTCATGAGCAGTTCTTC

V gene: TRBV19
J gene: TRBJ2-7
D gene: NA
clone size: NA
CDR3 protein: CASSLIGGELYEQYF
CDR3 DNA: TGTGCCAGTAGCCTCATTGGAGGGGAGCTCTACGAGCAGTACTTC

V gene: TRBV5-1
J gene: TRBJ2-7
D gene: NA
clone size: NA
CDR3 protein: CASSFARGSYEQYF
CDR3 DNA: TGCGCCAGCAGCTTTGCCCGGGGATCCTACGAGCAGTACTTC

V gene: TRBV5-6
J gene: TRBJ2-7
D gene: TRBD1
clone size: few
CDR3 protein: CASISGTAWNEQYF
CDR3 DNA: TGTGCCAGCATCTCAGGGACAGCCTGGAACGAGCAGTACTTC

V gene: TRBV7-9
J gene: TRBJ2-6
D gene: NA
clone size: NA
CDR3 protein: CASIDLGGVLTF
CDR3 DNA: TGTGCCAGCATAGACCTCGGAGGCGTCCTGACTTTC

V gene: TRBV25-1
J gene: TRBJ2-5
D gene: NA
clone size: NA
CDR3 protein: CASGSSRDF
CDR3 DNA: TGTGCCAGCGGGTCATCGAGGGACTTC

V gene: TRBV4-1
J gene: TRBJ2-7
D gene: TRBD2
clone size: NA
CDR3 protein: CASSQWSGDYEQYF
CDR3 DNA: TGCGCCAGCAGCCAATGGAGCGGGGACTACGAGCAGTACTTC

V gene: TRBV6-6
J gene: TRBJ1-2
D gene: NA
clone size: NA
CDR3 protein: CASSYQPPTGYGYTF
CDR3 DNA: TGTGCCAGCAGTTACCAGCCACCGACCGGGTATGGCTACACCTTC

V gene: TRBV5-6
J gene: TRBJ2-2
D gene: NA
clone size: many
CDR3 protein: CASSLWDAGELFF
CDR3 DNA: TGTGCCAGCAGCCTCTGGGACGCCGGGGAGCTGTTTTTT